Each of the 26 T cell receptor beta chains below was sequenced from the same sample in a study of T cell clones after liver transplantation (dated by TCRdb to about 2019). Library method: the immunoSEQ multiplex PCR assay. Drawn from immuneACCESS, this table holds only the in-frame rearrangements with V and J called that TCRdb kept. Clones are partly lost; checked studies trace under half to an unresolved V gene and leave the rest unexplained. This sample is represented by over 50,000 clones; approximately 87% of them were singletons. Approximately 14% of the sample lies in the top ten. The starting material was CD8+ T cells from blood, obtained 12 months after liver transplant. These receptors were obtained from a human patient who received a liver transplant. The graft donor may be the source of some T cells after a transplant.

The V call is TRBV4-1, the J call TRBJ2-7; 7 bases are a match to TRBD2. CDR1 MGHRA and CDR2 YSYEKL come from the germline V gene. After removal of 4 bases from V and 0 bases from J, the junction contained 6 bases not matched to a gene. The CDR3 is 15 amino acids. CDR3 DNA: TGCGCCAGCAGCCTTGGGGGGGAGAGCTCCTACGAGCAGTACTTC. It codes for CASSLGGESSYEQYF.

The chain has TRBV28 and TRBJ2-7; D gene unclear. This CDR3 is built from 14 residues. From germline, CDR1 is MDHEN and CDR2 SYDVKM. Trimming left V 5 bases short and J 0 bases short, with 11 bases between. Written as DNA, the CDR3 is TGTGCCAGCAGTCAGCAGAGTTTCTCCTACGAGCAGTACTTC. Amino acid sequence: CASSQQSFSYEQYF.

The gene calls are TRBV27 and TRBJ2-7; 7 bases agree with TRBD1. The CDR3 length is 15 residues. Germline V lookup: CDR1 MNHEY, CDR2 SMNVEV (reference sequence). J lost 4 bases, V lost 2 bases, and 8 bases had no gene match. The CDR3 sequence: CASSLRGQSLYEQYF. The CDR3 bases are TGTGCCAGCAGTTTAAGGGGACAGTCTCTATACGAGCAGTACTTC.

The CDR3 sequence is CASSAGRGGYEQYF. CDR3 DNA: TGTGCCAGCAGCGCCGGGAGGGGGGGATACGAGCAGTACTTC. This sequence joins TRBV5-4 and TRBJ2-7; TRBD2 matches at 8 bases. Germline V CDR1 and CDR2: SGHNT, YYREEE (reference sequence). The CDR3 spans 14 residues. With V trimmed by 4 bases and J by 4 bases, 7 bases remained unmatched.

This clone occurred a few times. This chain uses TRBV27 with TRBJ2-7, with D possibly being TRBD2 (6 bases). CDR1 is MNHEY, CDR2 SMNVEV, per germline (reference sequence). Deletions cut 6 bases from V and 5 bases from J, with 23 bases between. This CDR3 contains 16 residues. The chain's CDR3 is CASRAGRSQRVDEQYF. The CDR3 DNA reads TGTGCCAGCAGGGCGGGACGGAGCCAGCGGGTGGACGAGCAGTACTTC.

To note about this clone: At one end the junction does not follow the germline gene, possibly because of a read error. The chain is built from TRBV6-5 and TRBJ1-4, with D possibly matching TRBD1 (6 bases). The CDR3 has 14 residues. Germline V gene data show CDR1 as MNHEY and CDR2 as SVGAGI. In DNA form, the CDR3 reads TGTGCCAGCAGTCTGGGGGGGACATATGAAACACTGTTTTTT. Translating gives CASSLGGTYETLFF.

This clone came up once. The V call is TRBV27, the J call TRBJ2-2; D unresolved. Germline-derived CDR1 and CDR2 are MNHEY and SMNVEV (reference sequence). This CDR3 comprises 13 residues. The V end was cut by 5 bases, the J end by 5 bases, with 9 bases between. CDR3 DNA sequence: TGTGCCAGCAGTCTGATGGGTACCGGGGAGCTGTTTTTT. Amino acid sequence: CASSLMGTGELFF.

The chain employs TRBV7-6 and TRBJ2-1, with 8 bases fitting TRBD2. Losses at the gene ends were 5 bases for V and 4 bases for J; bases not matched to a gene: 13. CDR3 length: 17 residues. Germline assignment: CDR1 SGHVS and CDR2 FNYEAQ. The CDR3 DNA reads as TGTGCCAGCAGCCCCTCCGGAGGAGCGGGAGTTTACAATGAGCAGTTCTTC. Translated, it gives CASSPSGGAGVYNEQFF.

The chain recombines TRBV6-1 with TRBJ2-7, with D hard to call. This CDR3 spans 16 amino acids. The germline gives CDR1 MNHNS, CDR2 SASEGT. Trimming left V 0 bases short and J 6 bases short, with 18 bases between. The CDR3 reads CASSEASGLLGLEQYF. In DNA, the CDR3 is TGTGCCAGCAGTGAAGCGAGTGGCCTATTGGGCCTCGAGCAGTACTTC.

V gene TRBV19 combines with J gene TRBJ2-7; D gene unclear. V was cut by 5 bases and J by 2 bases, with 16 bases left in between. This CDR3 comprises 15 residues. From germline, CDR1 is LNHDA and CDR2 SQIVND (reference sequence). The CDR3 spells CASSHFPASPYEQYF. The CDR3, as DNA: TGTGCCAGTAGTCATTTTCCCGCCTCCCCCTACGAGCAGTACTTC.

As DNA, the CDR3 is TGTGCCAGCTCACCACCGTATCCGGTCGAAGCTTTCTTT. Translated, it gives CASSPPYPVEAFF. V and J are TRBV18 and TRBJ1-1; D unclear. The CDR3 sequence is 13 residues long. CDR1 is KGHSH and CDR2 is LQKENI in the germline V gene. Trimming cost V 0 bases and J 8 bases, with 10 bases left between them.

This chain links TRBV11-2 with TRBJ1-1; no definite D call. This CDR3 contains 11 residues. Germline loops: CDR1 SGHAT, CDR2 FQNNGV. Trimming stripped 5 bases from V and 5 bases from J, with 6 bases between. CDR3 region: CASSAATEAFF. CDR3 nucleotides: TGTGCCAGCAGCGCAGCGACTGAAGCTTTCTTT.

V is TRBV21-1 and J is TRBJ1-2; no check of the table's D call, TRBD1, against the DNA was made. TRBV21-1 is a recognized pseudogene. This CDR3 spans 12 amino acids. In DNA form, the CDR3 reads TGTGCCAGCAGAGGGACAGGTTATGGCTACACCTTC. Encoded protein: CASRGTGYGYTF.

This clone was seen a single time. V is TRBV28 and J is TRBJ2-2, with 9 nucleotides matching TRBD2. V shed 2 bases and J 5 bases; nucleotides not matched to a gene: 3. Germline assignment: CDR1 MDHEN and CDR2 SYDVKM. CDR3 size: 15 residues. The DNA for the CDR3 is TGTGCCAGCAGTTTAAAAGCGGGAGGAACCGGGGAGCTGTTTTTT. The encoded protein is CASSLKAGGTGELFF.

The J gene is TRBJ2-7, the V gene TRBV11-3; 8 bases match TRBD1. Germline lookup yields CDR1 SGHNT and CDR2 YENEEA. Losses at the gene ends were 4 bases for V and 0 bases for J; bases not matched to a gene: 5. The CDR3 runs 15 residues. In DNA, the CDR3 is TGTGCCAGCAGCTCGGGACAGGAGAGCTCCTACGAGCAGTACTTC. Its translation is CASSSGQESSYEQYF.

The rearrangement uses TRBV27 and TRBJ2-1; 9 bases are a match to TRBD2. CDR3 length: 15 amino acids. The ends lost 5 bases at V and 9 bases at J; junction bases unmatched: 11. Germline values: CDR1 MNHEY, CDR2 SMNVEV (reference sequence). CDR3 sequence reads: CASSALAGGPGEQFF. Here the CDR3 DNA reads TGTGCCAGCAGTGCCCTGGCGGGAGGGCCGGGTGAGCAGTTCTTC.

In nucleotides, the CDR3 is TGTGCCAGTAGTTTCCCGGGACAGTTAAATGAGCAGTTCTTC. Its protein is CASSFPGQLNEQFF. This chain joins TRBV19 and TRBJ2-1; 7 bases align to TRBD1. This CDR3 comprises 14 residues. Germline CDR1 LNHDA, CDR2 SQIVND (reference sequence). Germline trimming cut 5 bases from V and 7 bases from J; bases unmatched to any gene: 8.

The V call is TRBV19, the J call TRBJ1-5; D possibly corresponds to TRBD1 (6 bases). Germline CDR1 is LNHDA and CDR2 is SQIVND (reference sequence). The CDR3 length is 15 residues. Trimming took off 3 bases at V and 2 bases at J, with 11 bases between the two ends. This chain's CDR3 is CASSMSRGRNQPQHF. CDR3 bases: TGTGCCAGTAGTATGTCCCGGGGGCGCAATCAGCCCCAGCATTTT.

CDR3 coding DNA: TGTGCCAGCAGATCCTTAGCGGGACTCTCCTACGAGCAGTACTTC. Translating gives CASRSLAGLSYEQYF. This chain connects TRBV27 to TRBJ2-7; 8 positions match TRBD2. This CDR3 spans 15 amino acids. J lost 0 bases, V lost 6 bases, and 7 bases had no gene match. The germline V gene encodes CDR1 MNHEY and CDR2 SMNVEV (reference sequence).

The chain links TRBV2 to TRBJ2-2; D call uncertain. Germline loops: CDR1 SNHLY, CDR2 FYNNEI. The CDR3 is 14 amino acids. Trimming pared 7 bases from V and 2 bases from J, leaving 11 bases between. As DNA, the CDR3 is TGTGCCAGCACCAGGCTAGGCAACACCGGGGAGCTGTTTTTT. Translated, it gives CASTRLGNTGELFF.

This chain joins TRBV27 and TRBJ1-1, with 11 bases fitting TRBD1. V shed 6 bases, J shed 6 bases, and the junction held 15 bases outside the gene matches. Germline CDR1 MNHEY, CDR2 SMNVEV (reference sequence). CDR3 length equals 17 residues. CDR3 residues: CASRGHADRGPQAEAFF. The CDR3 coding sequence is TGTGCCAGCAGAGGACACGCGGACAGGGGGCCCCAGGCTGAAGCTTTCTTT.

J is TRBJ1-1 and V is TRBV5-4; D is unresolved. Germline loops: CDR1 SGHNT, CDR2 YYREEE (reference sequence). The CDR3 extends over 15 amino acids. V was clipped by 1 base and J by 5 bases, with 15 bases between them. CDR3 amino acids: CASSLSPGILTEAFF. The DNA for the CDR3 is TGTGCCAGCAGCTTGAGTCCGGGAATCTTGACTGAAGCTTTCTTT.

CDR3 sequence (DNA): TGTGCCAGCAGGTCAGTCTCCTACGAGCAGTACTTC. Translating gives CASRSVSYEQYF. This chain connects TRBV6-7 to TRBJ2-7; D ambiguous. TRBV6-7 has ORF status, its function being uncertain. V lost 6 bases and J lost 0, with 6 bases in between. The CDR3 has 12 amino acids.

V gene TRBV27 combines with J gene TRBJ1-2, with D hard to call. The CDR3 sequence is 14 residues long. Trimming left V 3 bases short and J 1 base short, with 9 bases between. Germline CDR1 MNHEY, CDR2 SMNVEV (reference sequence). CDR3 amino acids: CASSFAGINYGYTF. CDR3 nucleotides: TGTGCCAGCAGTTTCGCAGGAATTAACTATGGCTACACCTTC.

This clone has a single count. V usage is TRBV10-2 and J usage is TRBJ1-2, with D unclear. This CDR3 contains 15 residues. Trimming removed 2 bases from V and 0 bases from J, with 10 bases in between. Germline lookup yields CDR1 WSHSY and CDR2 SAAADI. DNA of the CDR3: TGCGCCAGCAGTGAGGGGCCACCAACTAACTATGGCTACACCTTC. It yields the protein CASSEGPPTNYGYTF.

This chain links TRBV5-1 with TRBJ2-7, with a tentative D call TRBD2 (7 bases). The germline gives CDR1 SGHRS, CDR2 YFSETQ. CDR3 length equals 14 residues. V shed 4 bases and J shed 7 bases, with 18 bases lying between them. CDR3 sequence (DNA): TGCGCCAGCAGCCCCGGGGGGCGGACTCTGGAGCAGTACTTC. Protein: CASSPGGRTLEQYF.